Listed below are T cell receptor beta chains from one sample, sequenced in a study of T cell clones after liver transplantation. The data were produced by immunoSEQ multiplex PCR, yet TCRdb's version contains in-frame clones alone and is incomplete. The sample contains 20,000 to 30,000 clones, around 63% of which appear only once. The sequencing used CD4+ T cells from blood, collected before liver transplant. Every receptor here comes from a human donor who received a liver transplant. Each CDR3 is given without its conserved first and last residue. Fields, in order: V gene, CDR3 protein.

V: TRBV2
CDR3: ASRYTGTNDTDTQY

V: TRBV7-9
CDR3: AVSHGRAVQSSYEQY

V: TRBV5-8
CDR3: ASSFLGLAGGGTGELF

V: TRBV30
CDR3: AWSAGRQGNTEAF

V: TRBV29-1
CDR3: SVGDPDILYEQY

V: TRBV5-4
CDR3: ASSLNDRTQETQY

V: TRBV10-1
CDR3: ASSESKTSESETQY

V: TRBV27
CDR3: ASSLRAGDEQF

V: TRBV7-9
CDR3: ASSARDRENTGELF

V: TRBV7-8
CDR3: ASNDGQGEKPLH

V: TRBV5-4
CDR3: ASSGRTDGDTQY

V: TRBV28
CDR3: ASSPSTGPLA

V: TRBV28
CDR3: ASSLGAYGGYT

V: TRBV6-5
CDR3: ASISSSSYNEQF

V: TRBV4-2
CDR3: ASSQDLSGTQY

V: TRBV6-6
CDR3: ASSLEGMNRELF

V: TRBV19
CDR3: AGRQGANTGELF

V: TRBV6-1
CDR3: ASSLRTGNTEAF

V: TRBV30
CDR3: AWSVPHQGAMQAF

V: TRBV6-5
CDR3: ASSYSLSGGSYEQY

V: TRBV7-9
CDR3: ASSLGGGEREQF

V: TRBV6-1
CDR3: ASSGPRRDSGNTIY

V: TRBV7-2
CDR3: ASSFLAGGYEQY

V: TRBV5-1
CDR3: ASSLPPGGGEGANVLT

V: TRBV5-1
CDR3: ASSLDPSGNTIY

V: TRBV7-4
CDR3: ASSQEVPSGRADTQY

V: TRBV11-3
CDR3: ASSSGLMGTEAF

V: TRBV7-8
CDR3: ASSLGGAPQDTQY

V: TRBV18
CDR3: ASSPDNTEAF

V: TRBV25-1
CDR3: ASSEWDSGNRPLH

V: TRBV5-1
CDR3: ASSEAGVGTEAF

V: TRBV28
CDR3: ASSFRGAGELF

V: TRBV9
CDR3: ASSPRDIRNTIY

V: TRBV4-2
CDR3: ASSPTRGGYGYT

V: TRBV9
CDR3: ASSPSTSGGAETQY

V: TRBV20-1
CDR3: SASREQGYT

V: TRBV18
CDR3: ASSPGGEQY

V: TRBV7-2
CDR3: ASSLAYGAYNEQF

V: TRBV7-2
CDR3: ASTFRGTGELF

V: TRBV5-1
CDR3: ASSLAGGQGINGYT

V: TRBV9
CDR3: ASSVGASGGVETQY

V: TRBV5-8
CDR3: ASSLFGLAGASRLYNEQF

V: TRBV5-1
CDR3: ASSPGPSGGSETQY

V: TRBV5-1
CDR3: ASSPGLVTDEQF

V: TRBV5-1
CDR3: ASSLAQLRETQY

V: TRBV6-6
CDR3: ASSTGGSQPQH

V: TRBV5-1
CDR3: ASSSTGGGHATEAF

V: TRBV28
CDR3: ASEGLTEAF

V: TRBV13
CDR3: ASSLRPGSPDTQY

V: TRBV6-1
CDR3: ASEDSIIRPLH

V: TRBV7-2
CDR3: ASSQGQGYGYT

V: TRBV5-1
CDR3: ASSFLGSGGARETQY

V: TRBV19
CDR3: ASIRTGKNTEAF

V: TRBV5-1
CDR3: ASSLGLQGYNEQF

V: TRBV25-1
CDR3: ASSLDSYEQY

V: TRBV13
CDR3: ASSLGLAGYEQY

V: TRBV6-6
CDR3: ASSFGTNYGYT

V: TRBV7-2
CDR3: ASSLTGPQY

V: TRBV6-1
CDR3: ASSATGDFTEAF

V: TRBV5-6
CDR3: ASRTGPVNNEQF